The 16 T cell receptor beta chains given below trace back to one sample, sequenced in a study of OX40 agonist ivuxolimab in advanced cancers. TCRdb's copy holds only in-frame clones and misses some; the assay was immunoSEQ multiplex PCR. The sample consists of about 93,000 clones, 89% of them appearing once. The sequencing used CD4+ or CD8+ T cells sorted from blood, collected in a trial of the OX40 agonist ivuxolimab. The receptors derive from an adult with an advanced solid tumor such as melanoma, head and neck, liver or kidney cancer.

The chain combines TRBV20-1 with TRBJ1-1, with D unresolved. The V and J ends lost 4 bases and 1 base respectively, with 4 bases between them. The CDR3 covers 11 residues. From germline, CDR1 is DFQATT and CDR2 SNEGSKA (reference sequence). Here the CDR3 DNA reads TGCAGTGCTAAGCCGAACACTGAAGCTTTCTTT. This gives the protein CSAKPNTEAFF.

The rearrangement links TRBV5-6 to TRBJ2-7; D is unresolved. Trimming took 4 bases from V and 3 from J, leaving 5 bases between them. Germline V gene sequence: CDR1 SGHDT, CDR2 YYEEEE. This CDR3 is 11 amino acids long. Here the CDR3 DNA reads TGTGCCAGCAGCATAAACTACGAGCAGTACTTC. Translating it yields CASSINYEQYF.

This clone was seen a single time. The rearrangement links TRBV6-6 to TRBJ1-3; D remains ambiguous. The CDR3 totals 14 residues. Germline CDR1 reads MNHNY; CDR2 reads SVGAGI (reference sequence). Trimming took off 4 bases at V and 3 bases at J, with 10 bases between the two ends. This CDR3 reads CASSSKELGNTIYF. CDR3 coding DNA: TGTGCCAGCAGTTCCAAAGAGCTTGGAAACACCATATATTTT.

This chain connects TRBV2 to TRBJ1-1, with TRBD1 as a possible D gene (5 bases). The CDR3 sequence is 14 residues long. V dropped 3 bases and J dropped 6 bases, with 14 bases sitting between them. Germline V gene lookup returns CDR1 SNHLY and CDR2 FYNNEI. CDR3 amino acids: CASSEGRDVAEAFF. As DNA, the CDR3 is TGTGCCAGCAGTGAGGGCAGGGATGTAGCTGAAGCTTTCTTT.

The V call is TRBV9, the J call TRBJ2-7; 7 nucleotides match TRBD1. This CDR3 comprises 18 residues. V dropped 3 bases and J dropped 4; count of bases not matched to a gene: 19. Germline V gives CDR1 SGDLS, CDR2 YYNGEE. CDR3 DNA: TGTGCCAGCAGCGAGGGACCCTCACGCTCCGGGACAGAATACGAGCAGTACTTC. It specifies CASSEGPSRSGTEYEQYF.

On this clone: Mismatch with germline at one junction end may stem from a read error. The DNA for the CDR3 is TGTGCCACCAGTTACAACATCCGAGAAGGTGAGCAGTTCTTC. Translating gives CATSYNIREGEQFF. The chain couples TRBV6-5 to TRBJ2-1; D gene ambiguous. This CDR3 is built from 14 residues. CDR1 and CDR2 (germline): MNHEY, SVGAGI.

This clone is a singleton in its sample. The J gene is TRBJ2-1, the V gene TRBV5-1; D is unclear. The germline V gene encodes CDR1 SGHRS and CDR2 YFSETQ. The V end was cut by 5 bases, the J end by 15 bases, with 15 bases between. The CDR3 is 11 amino acids. The CDR3 DNA reads TGCGCCAGCAGTTTACCAGGTCGCCCGTTCTTC. This codes for CASSLPGRPFF.

The genes are TRBV29-1 and TRBJ1-3; D remains ambiguous. The CDR3 runs 11 residues. V was cut by 5 bases and J by 1 base, with 3 bases left in between. In germline, CDR1 is SQVTM, CDR2 ANQGSEA. The CDR3 DNA reads TGCAGCGTTAGATCTGGAAACACCATATATTTT. Translating gives CSVRSGNTIYF.

The V and J genes are TRBV7-8 and TRBJ2-7, with D maybe TRBD2 (6 bases). The CDR3 runs 14 residues. Germline V CDR1 and CDR2: SGHVS, FQNEAQ. With 4 bases removed from V and 3 bases from J, the gap between germline ends came to 13 bases. The CDR3 region has the DNA TGTGCCAGCAGCTCCCTGACTAGGGTCTACGAGCAGTACTTC. Encoded protein: CASSSLTRVYEQYF. Using reference TRBV7-8 and TRBJ2-7 for the parts outside the CDR3, the full variable domain is GAGVSQSPRYKVAKRGQDVALRCDPISGHVSLFWYQQALGQGPEFLTYFQNEAQLDKSGLPSDRFFAERPEGSVSTLKIQRTQQEDSAVYLCASSSLTRVYEQYFGPGTRLTVT.

The chain links TRBV7-9 to TRBJ2-5; D is unclear. Trimming removed 3 bases at V and 7 bases at J, with 6 bases between. CDR1 and CDR2 (germline): SEHNR, FQNEAQ (reference sequence). This CDR3 is built from 11 residues. Here the CDR3 reads CASSLEWTQYF. In DNA form, the CDR3 reads TGTGCCAGCAGCTTGGAATGGACCCAGTACTTC.

This clone was seen more than once but under ten times. The chain carries TRBV9 and TRBJ2-2; D possibly corresponds to TRBD2 (5 bases). V dropped 5 bases and J dropped 6 bases, with 20 bases sitting between them. The CDR3 spans 16 residues. CDR1 SGDLS and CDR2 YYNGEE come from the germline V gene. The CDR3: CASSHGEGLASGELFF. In DNA, the CDR3 is TGTGCCAGCAGTCACGGCGAGGGTTTAGCGTCCGGGGAGCTGTTTTTT.

The J gene is TRBJ1-2, the V gene TRBV7-3; D may be TRBD1 (6 bases). V shed 0 bases and J shed 6 bases, with 11 bases lying between them. This CDR3 has 14 residues. In germline, CDR1 is SGHTA, CDR2 FQGTGA. DNA for the CDR3: TGTGCCAGCAGCTTAACGGCAGGGGCGGATGGCTACACCTTC. Protein: CASSLTAGADGYTF.

The genes are TRBV19 and TRBJ1-3; D unresolved. In germline, CDR1 is LNHDA, CDR2 SQIVND (reference sequence). The CDR3 runs 14 residues. V was trimmed by 6 bases and J by 0 bases, leaving 9 bases between them. CDR3 sequence (DNA): TGTGCCAGTAGGGACTACCGCTCTGGAAACACCATATATTTT. This sequence encodes CASRDYRSGNTIYF. Based on the CDR3 plus reference TRBV19 and TRBJ1-3, the full variable domain is DGGITQSPKYLFRKEGQNVTLSCEQNLNHDAMYWYRQDPGQGLRLIYYSQIVNDFQKGDIAEGYSVSREKKESFPLTVTSAQKNPTAFYLCASRDYRSGNTIYFGEGSWLTVV.

This clone came up once. DNA of the CDR3: TGTGCCAGCTCAGCCAGCCAAACCGGGACAGGGGGTTGGCAAGAGACCCAGTACTTC. It encodes CASSASQTGTGGWQETQYF. The chain recombines TRBV18 with TRBJ2-5, with 11 bases matching TRBD1. Germline loops: CDR1 KGHSH, CDR2 LQKENI. J was trimmed by 2 bases and V by 5 bases; bases with no gene match: 16. The CDR3 is 19 amino acids. Supplemented by reference TRBV18 and TRBJ2-5, the full variable domain reads NAGVMQNPRHLVRRRGQEARLRCSPMKGHSHVYWYRQLPEEGLKFMVYLQKENIIDESGMPKERFSAEFPKEGPSILRIQQVVRGDSAAYFCASSASQTGTGGWQETQYFGPGTRLLVL.

This clone was counted only a few times. The chain is built from TRBV11-2 and TRBJ2-7; D is unresolved. Germline V gene lookup returns CDR1 SGHAT and CDR2 FQNNGV. The CDR3 is 14 amino acids. The V gene lost 5 bases and the J gene lost 1 base, with 12 bases spanning the gap. For the CDR3, the DNA is TGTGCCAGCAGCCGTAAAACATCTTCCTACGAGCAGTACTTC. Amino acids: CASSRKTSSYEQYF.

V is TRBV5-1 and J is TRBJ2-5, with D possibly TRBD1 on 5 matching bases. Germline-derived CDR1 and CDR2 are SGHRS and YFSETQ. The CDR3 runs to 13 residues. Trimming removed 1 base from V and 4 bases from J, with 8 bases in between. The CDR3 protein is CASSLQGRETQYF. The CDR3, as DNA: TGCGCCAGCAGCTTGCAGGGAAGAGAGACCCAGTACTTC.